Below, 25 T cell receptor beta chains from the same sample are listed, as sequenced in a study of radiotherapy plus CTLA-4 blockade in lung cancer. Clones were sequenced by immunoSEQ multiplex PCR, and TCRdb holds only the in-frame ones, with some missing. The sample shows roughly 58,000 clones, approximately 84% of them seen only once. The sample consisted of peripheral blood, taken from a patient treated with radiotherapy plus ipilimumab. The receptor set was obtained from a human donor with non-small cell lung cancer whose response to radiotherapy plus ipilimumab could not be evaluated.

CDR3 DNA sequence: TGTGCCAGTCGGGCCCAGAGAGGGTACCGCACAGATACGCAGTATTTT. It translates to CASRAQRGYRTDTQYF. V gene TRBV10-3 combines with J gene TRBJ2-3, with a weak D call TRBD2 (5 bases). This CDR3 spans 16 amino acids. The V and J ends lost 10 bases and 1 base respectively, with 21 bases between them. In germline, CDR1 is ENHRY, CDR2 SYGVKD.

V is TRBV18 and J is TRBJ1-4; 9 bases are a match to TRBD1. The V gene's germline CDR1 is KGHSH and CDR2 LQKENI. V shed 3 bases, J shed 5 bases, and the junction held 7 bases outside the gene matches. This CDR3 region has 16 residues. In nucleotides, the CDR3 is TGTGCCAGCTCACCCTCCGGGACAGGGAGCAATGAAAAACTGTTTTTT. Protein sequence: CASSPSGTGSNEKLFF.

This chain uses TRBV28 with TRBJ1-3, with D maybe TRBD1 (6 bases). The length of the CDR3 is 13 residues. V dropped 7 bases and J dropped 3 bases, with 10 bases sitting between them. Germline lookup yields CDR1 MDHEN and CDR2 SYDVKM. CDR3 nucleotide sequence: TGTGCCAGCATCCGAGGGGGTGGAAACACCATATATTTT. This codes for CASIRGGGNTIYF.

The V and J genes are TRBV27 and TRBJ1-1; D possibly corresponds to TRBD1 (5 bases). Germline V gives CDR1 MNHEY, CDR2 SMNVEV (reference sequence). The germline V and J ends were trimmed by 1 base and 8 bases, with 8 bases remaining between them. The CDR3 totals 12 residues. CDR3 region: CASSLLGGEAFF. CDR3 bases: TGTGCCAGCAGTTTATTGGGGGGAGAAGCTTTCTTT.

J is TRBJ1-5 and V is TRBV6-6, with TRBD1 as a possible D gene (5 bases). The V gene lost 2 bases and the J gene lost 4 bases, with 12 bases spanning the gap. From germline, CDR1 is MNHNY and CDR2 SVGAGI (reference sequence). There are 15 residues in the CDR3. This chain's CDR3 is CASSYDTGTNQPQHF. DNA of the CDR3: TGTGCCAGCAGTTACGACACGGGGACTAATCAGCCCCAGCATTTT.

As DNA, the CDR3 is TGTGCCAGCAGCCCACCGGGGGGGGCCGGTACTAACTATGGCTACACCTTC. It specifies CASSPPGGAGTNYGYTF. V and J are TRBV9 and TRBJ1-2, with D possibly TRBD1 on 6 matching bases. CDR3 length equals 17 residues. Germline-derived CDR1 and CDR2 are SGDLS and YYNGEE. The V and J ends lost 4 bases and 0 bases respectively, with 19 bases between them.

This chain joins TRBV4-3 and TRBJ2-1, with D perhaps TRBD1 (6 bases). This CDR3 is 15 amino acids long. Germline CDR1 LGHNA, CDR2 YSLEER. V shed 0 bases and J shed 3 bases, with 9 bases lying between them. The CDR3 region is CASSQEGGLYNEQFF. The CDR3 DNA is TGCGCCAGCAGCCAAGAAGGGGGTCTCTACAATGAGCAGTTCTTC.

The CDR3 region is CASSLGGRWSEAFF. The CDR3, as DNA: TGTGCCAGCAGTTTGGGGGGGCGATGGTCTGAAGCTTTCTTT. The V gene is TRBV28, the J gene TRBJ1-1; D is possibly TRBD1 (6 bases). Trimming pared 3 bases from V and 6 bases from J, leaving 14 bases between. The CDR3 consists of 14 residues. The germline gives CDR1 MDHEN, CDR2 SYDVKM. The whole variable domain, remainder taken from reference TRBV28 and TRBJ1-1, is DVKVTQSSRYLVKRTGEKVFLECVQDMDHENMFWYRQDPGLGLRLIYFSYDVKMKEKGDIPEGYSVSREKKERFSLILESASTNQTSMYLCASSLGGRWSEAFFGQGTRLTVV.

This clone was detected only once. The chain uses TRBV5-1 and TRBJ2-1, with 13 bases matching TRBD2. This CDR3 region has 20 residues. Germline CDR1 reads SGHRS; CDR2 reads YFSETQ. Trimming removed 4 bases from V and 0 bases from J; junction bases left unmatched: 13. In DNA form, the CDR3 reads TGCGCCAGCAGCCCCAAAGGGACTAGCGGGACCTCGAGCTCCTACAATGAGCAGTTCTTC. Amino acid sequence: CASSPKGTSGTSSSYNEQFF.

This clone was counted between two and nine times. This CDR3 reads CASSLQGGLAGEDTQYF. CDR3 in DNA: TGTGCCAGCAGCCTACAGGGGGGACTAGCGGGAGAGGATACGCAGTATTTT. The V and J genes are TRBV14 and TRBJ2-3; 14 positions match TRBD2. The CDR3 sequence is 17 residues long. The J segment lost 6 bases and the V segment lost 4 bases, leaving 9 bases of the junction unmatched. Germline CDR1 is SGHDN and CDR2 is FVKESK.

This chain links TRBV7-8 with TRBJ2-7, with 12 bases aligning to TRBD1. The CDR3 is 16 amino acids. The germline V gene encodes CDR1 SGHVS and CDR2 FQNEAQ. V gave up 4 bases and J gave up 7 bases; unmatched junction bases: 11. CDR3 bases: TGTGCCAGCAGCTCAAGGCCGGGACAGGGGGCGGGAGAGCAGTACTTC. Encoded protein: CASSSRPGQGAGEQYF.

The chain links TRBV6-5 to TRBJ2-2, with TRBD2 matching 7 bases. The CDR3 runs 16 residues. Trimming took 0 bases from V and 5 from J; bases not matched to a gene: 6. The germline V gene has CDR1 MNHEY and CDR2 SVGAGI. The CDR3 DNA follows: TGTGCCAGCAGTTACTCTGGGGCAGCGGGAACCGGGGAGCTGTTTTTT. It codes for CASSYSGAAGTGELFF.

The chain recombines TRBV6-5 with TRBJ2-3, with 7 bases fitting TRBD2. CDR3 length equals 14 residues. The germline CDR1 and CDR2 sequences are MNHEY and SVGAGI. After removal of 6 bases from V and 2 bases from J, the junction contained 5 bases not matched to a gene. The CDR3 DNA sequence: TGTGCCAGCAGCCCTGGGAGGGCCACAGATACGCAGTATTTT. Its translation is CASSPGRATDTQYF.

The chain links TRBV5-1 to TRBJ2-5, with TRBD1 identical over 10 bases. Looked up from germline, CDR1 is SGHRS and CDR2 is YFSETQ. CDR3 length equals 15 residues. The V gene end was trimmed by 5 bases and the J gene end by 5 bases; junction bases not matched to a gene: 9. CDR3 sequence: CASSSSGTGDETQYF. CDR3 bases: TGCGCCAGCAGTTCCTCCGGGACAGGGGATGAGACCCAGTACTTC.

The chain is built from TRBV27 and TRBJ2-5; maybe TRBD2 (6 bases). The CDR3 extends over 15 amino acids. Germline loops: CDR1 MNHEY, CDR2 SMNVEV (reference sequence). V was cut by 3 bases and J by 4 bases, with 15 bases left in between. CDR3 amino acids: CASSLSGLPRETQYF. CDR3 in DNA: TGTGCCAGCAGTTTGTCGGGACTTCCTAGAGAGACCCAGTACTTC.

The chain combines TRBV28 with TRBJ2-2; D is possibly TRBD1 (5 bases). The germline V and J ends were trimmed by 3 bases and 3 bases, with 20 bases remaining between them. The length of the CDR3 is 18 residues. Germline CDR1 MDHEN, CDR2 SYDVKM. The CDR3 reads CASSLLPSGPRDTGELFF. The CDR3 DNA sequence: TGTGCCAGCAGTTTGCTACCCTCAGGGCCCCGAGACACCGGGGAGCTGTTTTTT.

The rearrangement uses TRBV4-3 and TRBJ2-1; 8 nucleotides match TRBD2. The CDR3 consists of 15 residues. The germline gives CDR1 LGHNA, CDR2 YSLEER. The J segment lost 3 bases and the V segment lost 0 bases, leaving 1 base of the junction unmatched. CDR3 region: CASSQDREGYNEQFF. CDR3 coding DNA: TGCGCCAGCAGCCAAGATCGGGAGGGCTACAATGAGCAGTTCTTC.

The chain recombines TRBV9 with TRBJ1-1; 9 bases are a match to TRBD1. The length of the CDR3 is 14 residues. The V gene end was trimmed by 4 bases and the J gene end by 6 bases; junction bases not matched to a gene: 7. CDR1 is SGDLS and CDR2 is YYNGEE in the germline V gene. The DNA of the CDR3 is TGTGCCAGCAGCCTAGGACAGGGGCCCTCTGAAGCTTTCTTT. It encodes CASSLGQGPSEAFF.

This chain joins TRBV9 and TRBJ2-4; 15 bases match TRBD2. The CDR3 runs 23 residues. V trimming: 3 bases; J trimming: 0 bases; junction bases outside the gene matches: 19. Per the germline V gene, CDR1 is SGDLS and CDR2 is YYNGEE. CDR3 amino acids: CASSGLLRAGLAGGPLAKNIQYF. The CDR3 DNA is TGTGCCAGCAGCGGCCTGCTGCGAGCGGGACTAGCGGGAGGTCCTTTAGCCAAAAACATTCAGTACTTC.

The chain uses TRBV27 and TRBJ2-3; 11 nucleotides line up with TRBD2. The CDR3 loop spans 17 amino acids. CDR1 and CDR2 from the germline V gene are MNHEY and SMNVEV (reference sequence). V shed 5 bases, J shed 0 bases, and the junction held 7 bases outside the gene matches. CDR3 sequence reads: CASSPYGLAGSTDTQYF. CDR3 nucleotides: TGTGCCAGCAGTCCCTACGGACTAGCGGGCAGCACAGATACGCAGTATTTT.

V usage is TRBV18 and J usage is TRBJ2-7; D is possibly TRBD2 (6 bases). CDR3 length equals 16 residues. V gave up 2 bases and J gave up 4 bases, with 18 bases separating them. Germline CDR1 is KGHSH and CDR2 is LQKENI. CDR3 amino acids: CASSPTRLVKSYEQYF. In DNA form, the CDR3 reads TGTGCCAGCTCACCAACGAGACTAGTTAAATCTTACGAGCAGTACTTC.

This clone was counted only a few times. The rearrangement uses TRBV7-2 and TRBJ1-1; a weak D match, TRBD1 (5 bases). Germline lookup yields CDR1 SGHTA and CDR2 FQGNSA. V was cut by 3 bases and J by 0 bases, with 11 bases left in between. The CDR3 is 15 residues long. CDR3 amino acids: CASSLTRGVNTEAFF. The CDR3, as DNA: TGTGCCAGCAGCTTGACCCGGGGGGTGAACACTGAAGCTTTCTTT.

The chain links TRBV11-2 to TRBJ1-2; 7 bases are shared with TRBD1. The CDR3 runs 14 residues. Germline values: CDR1 SGHAT, CDR2 FQNNGV. V trimming: 4 bases; J trimming: 7 bases; junction bases outside the gene matches: 9. The CDR3 sequence is CASSSDRAEGGYTF. The CDR3 DNA follows: TGTGCCAGCAGCTCAGACAGGGCGGAGGGTGGCTACACCTTC. Full variable domain (rest looked up from reference TRBV11-2 and TRBJ1-2): EAGVAQSPRYKIIEKRQSVAFWCNPISGHATLYWYQQILGQGPKLLIQFQNNGVVDDSQLPKDRFSAERLKGVDSTLKIQPAKLEDSAVYLCASSSDRAEGGYTFGSGTRLTVV.

V is TRBV6-4 and J is TRBJ2-3; 9 nucleotides agree with TRBD2. From germline, CDR1 is MRHNA and CDR2 SNTAGT. This CDR3 has 16 amino acids. J gave up 4 bases and V 0 bases, and 5 bases lay outside the gene matches. CDR3 in DNA: TGTGCCAGCAGTGACTCGGCGGGGGGGCGGGCAGATACGCAGTATTTT. Residues: CASSDSAGGRADTQYF.

This clone came up a few times. The V call is TRBV13, the J call TRBJ2-7; 8 nucleotides agree with TRBD2. CDR1 and CDR2 from the germline V gene are PRHDT and FYEKMQ (reference sequence). This CDR3 comprises 14 residues. After removal of 6 bases from V and 0 bases from J, the junction contained 4 bases not matched to a gene. The CDR3 bases are TGTGCCAGCAGGGCTAGCGGGTACTCCTACGAGCAGTACTTC. It codes for CASRASGYSYEQYF.